The 18 T cell receptor beta chains below all came from one sample that was sequenced in a study of long-term antiretroviral therapy in people with HIV. Survey level was the resolution at which the v3.0 immunoSEQ assay ran. Profiling relied on immunoSEQ multiplex PCR, and the TCRdb table lists in-frame clones only, not all of them. The data hold more than 20,000 clones, with around 80% observed a single time. Material: unsorted PBMCs, obtained 1.9 years after starting antiretroviral therapy. The receptors stem from a woman aged 45 to 65 with HIV.

In DNA form, the CDR3 reads TGCGCCAGCAGCCAAGACGCCGGACAGCAGATCAGCTCTGGGGCCAACGTCCTGACTTTC. Translating gives CASSQDAGQQISSGANVLTF. This rearrangement joins TRBV4-1 to TRBJ2-6; maybe TRBD1 (6 bases). The CDR3 runs to 20 residues. Germline V gene sequence: CDR1 MGHRA, CDR2 YSYEKL. The V and J ends lost 0 bases and 0 bases respectively, with 18 bases between them.

About this clone: At one end the junction does not follow the germline gene, possibly because of a read error. The chain employs TRBV7-2 and TRBJ2-1; D gene uncertain. The CDR3 sequence is 14 residues long. CDR1 is SGHTA and CDR2 is FQGNSA in the germline V gene. The CDR3 sequence is CASSLVGSSNEQFF. In nucleotides, the CDR3 is TGTGCCAGCAGCTTGGTGGGCTCCTCCAATGAGCAGTTCTTC. The full variable domain, in which reference TRBV7-2 and TRBJ2-1 provide the parts outside the CDR3, is GAGVSQSPSNKVTEKGKDVELRCDPISGHTALYWYRQSLGQGLEFLIYFQGNSAPDKSGLPSDRFSAERTGGSVSTLTIQRTQQEDSAVYLCASSLVGSSNEQFFGPGTRLTVL.

This rearrangement joins TRBV27 to TRBJ2-7; D is ambiguous. This CDR3 contains 13 residues. Germline V CDR1 and CDR2: MNHEY, SMNVEV (reference sequence). The V end lost 0 bases, the J end lost 4 bases, and 7 bases lay between the germline ends. The CDR3 loop is CASSLSTKYEQYF. CDR3 nucleotides: TGTGCCAGCAGTTTATCGACCAAATACGAGCAGTACTTC.

V usage is TRBV2 and J usage is TRBJ2-3; D perhaps matches TRBD2 (6 bases). Per the germline V gene, CDR1 is SNHLY and CDR2 is FYNNEI. The V gene lost 7 bases and the J gene lost 1 base, with 15 bases spanning the gap. The CDR3 runs to 15 residues. The chain's CDR3 is CASIFSGGGTDTQYF. CDR3 coding DNA: TGTGCCAGCATCTTCTCCGGGGGAGGCACAGATACGCAGTATTTT. Drawing the rest from reference TRBV2 and TRBJ2-3, the complete variable domain is EPEVTQTPSHQVTQMGQEVILRCVPISNHLYFYWYRQILGQKVEFLVSFYNNEISEKSEIFDDQFSVERPDGSNFTLKIRSTKLEDSAMYFCASIFSGGGTDTQYFGPGTRLTVL.

Within the sample, this clone is medium-sized. The rearrangement joins TRBV5-1 to TRBJ1-6; tentatively, D is TRBD1 (5 bases). The CDR3 consists of 16 residues. V shed 2 bases and J shed 4 bases, with 13 bases lying between them. The germline V gene has CDR1 SGHRS and CDR2 YFSETQ. CDR3: CASSLNRDGYNSPLHF. CDR3 DNA: TGCGCCAGCAGCTTAAACCGGGACGGATATAATTCACCCCTCCACTTT.

This chain joins TRBV7-7 and TRBJ2-5; D is possibly TRBD2 (7 bases). This CDR3 is 15 amino acids long. Trimming pared 5 bases from V and 1 base from J, leaving 14 bases between. CDR1 and CDR2 (germline): SSHAT, FNYEAQ (reference sequence). CDR3 amino acids: CASSIGGAGQETQYF. CDR3 coding DNA: TGTGCCAGCAGCATAGGGGGGGCGGGCCAAGAGACCCAGTACTTC.

This chain links TRBV6-5 with TRBJ1-1, with TRBD1 matching over 12 bases. This CDR3 is 15 amino acids long. V dropped 7 bases and J dropped 6; count of bases not matched to a gene: 9. CDR1 and CDR2 (germline): MNHEY, SVGAGI. The DNA for the CDR3 is TGTGCCAGCATCCCCCCGGGACAGGGGGCCTCTGAAGCTTTCTTT. It translates to CASIPPGQGASEAFF.

V is TRBV7-6 and J is TRBJ1-2; D is perhaps TRBD1 (6 bases). CDR3 length equals 16 residues. Germline V lookup: CDR1 SGHVS, CDR2 FNYEAQ. V dropped 5 bases and J dropped 0 bases, with 16 bases sitting between them. As DNA, the CDR3 is TGTGCCAGCAGCGTACAGGGTCCCGGTGCTAACTATGGCTACACCTTC. Translated, it gives CASSVQGPGANYGYTF.

The chain combines TRBV11-1 with TRBJ1-4, with D uncertain. CDR1 is SGHAT and CDR2 is FQDESV in the germline V gene (reference sequence). The ends were cut back, 5 bases at V and 2 bases at J, with 15 bases in the middle. The CDR3 runs to 16 residues. CDR3 protein: CASSLLGSGTNEKLFF. Here the CDR3 DNA reads TGTGCCAGCAGCCTGTTGGGAAGCGGGACTAATGAAAAACTGTTTTTT. Filled out from reference TRBV11-1 and TRBJ1-4, the complete variable domain reads EAEVAQSPRYKITEKSQAVAFWCDPISGHATLYWYRQILGQGPELLVQFQDESVVDDSQLPKDRFSAERLKGVDSTLKIQPAELGDSAMYLCASSLLGSGTNEKLFFGSGTQLSVL.

The chain couples TRBV6-6 to TRBJ2-7, with D possibly being TRBD1 or TRBD2 (7 bases each). This CDR3 has 14 amino acids. CDR1 is MNHNY and CDR2 is SVGAGI in the germline V gene (reference sequence). Trimming removed 5 bases from V and 7 bases from J, with 18 bases in between. CDR3 sequence reads: CASSQRDRAQEQYF. In nucleotides, the CDR3 is TGTGCCAGCAGTCAGCGGGACAGAGCTCAGGAGCAGTACTTC.

J is TRBJ1-4 and V is TRBV7-6, with TRBD1 identical over 7 bases. V gave up 4 bases and J gave up 8 bases; unmatched junction bases: 19. CDR1 is SGHVS, CDR2 FNYEAQ, per germline. There are 18 residues in the CDR3. The CDR3 sequence: CASSYDRVPVFGKEKLFF. CDR3 nucleotides: TGTGCCAGCAGCTACGACAGGGTCCCGGTCTTCGGGAAGGAAAAACTGTTTTTT.

The rearrangement uses TRBV9 and TRBJ2-1; tentative D call: TRBD1 (6 bases). CDR3 length: 14 residues. Trimming took off 3 bases at V and 6 bases at J, with 13 bases between the two ends. Germline CDR1 SGDLS, CDR2 YYNGEE. The CDR3 is CASSARLQGNEQFF. The CDR3 DNA reads TGTGCCAGCAGCGCGCGACTACAGGGCAATGAGCAGTTCTTC.

This clone came up a few times. The rearrangement links TRBV28 to TRBJ2-1; 8 nucleotides line up with TRBD1. The CDR3 has 15 residues. Germline V gene lookup returns CDR1 MDHEN and CDR2 SYDVKM. Unmatched junction bases numbered 14, after V lost 6 bases and J lost 10 bases. The chain's CDR3 is CASSPPGQGRGEQFF. The CDR3 DNA reads as TGTGCCAGCAGCCCCCCCGGACAGGGAAGAGGGGAGCAGTTCTTC. The complete variable domain, with remaining parts taken from reference TRBV28 and TRBJ2-1, reads DVKVTQSSRYLVKRTGEKVFLECVQDMDHENMFWYRQDPGLGLRLIYFSYDVKMKEKGDIPEGYSVSREKKERFSLILESASTNQTSMYLCASSPPGQGRGEQFFGPGTRLTVL.

This clone has a single count. The chain has TRBV5-5 and TRBJ1-4; perhaps TRBD1 as D (5 bases). This CDR3 spans 16 amino acids. V was trimmed by 4 bases and J by 5 bases, leaving 18 bases between them. Germline V lookup: CDR1 SGHKS, CDR2 YYEKEE (reference sequence). The CDR3 coding sequence is TGTGCCAGCAGCGTAGACCAGGGAATTAGAAATGAAAAACTGTTTTTT. Amino acid sequence: CASSVDQGIRNEKLFF.

The chain carries TRBV7-2 and TRBJ1-1; TRBD1 matches at 7 bases. Germline-derived CDR1 and CDR2 are SGHTA and FQGNSA. The CDR3 is 15 amino acids. J lost 2 bases, V lost 2 bases, and 5 bases had no gene match. CDR3 protein: CASSLQTGINTEAFF. The CDR3 DNA is TGTGCCAGCAGCTTACAGACAGGGATAAACACTGAAGCTTTCTTT.

The chain has TRBV7-2 and TRBJ1-2; no clear D. Germline CDR1 and CDR2: SGHTA and FQGNSA. This CDR3 is built from 16 residues. V was clipped by 3 bases and J by 1 base, with 15 bases between them. CDR3 loop: CASSFETGRSNYGYTF. CDR3 in DNA: TGTGCCAGCAGCTTTGAAACCGGACGAAGTAACTATGGCTACACCTTC.

This clone was counted between two and nine times. The V and J genes are TRBV5-1 and TRBJ1-5; D gene uncertain. The CDR3 totals 13 residues. Trimming took 6 bases from V and 7 from J, leaving 14 bases between them. Germline assignment: CDR1 SGHRS and CDR2 YFSETQ. This CDR3 reads CASTPYGGQPQHF. CDR3 DNA: TGCGCCAGCACCCCCTACGGCGGCCAGCCCCAGCATTTT.

This chain uses TRBV9 with TRBJ1-6, with D uncertain. Germline loops: CDR1 SGDLS, CDR2 YYNGEE. Trimming took off 1 base at V and 7 bases at J, with 15 bases between the two ends. This CDR3 comprises 16 residues. CDR3 residues: CASSVFDNSLNSPLHF. The DNA for the CDR3 is TGTGCCAGCAGCGTATTTGATAACAGCCTAAATTCACCCCTCCACTTT.